This T cell receptor beta chain came from a study of cytomegalovirus exposure and HLA in healthy donors. CDR1 is SGHRS, CDR2 YFSETQ, per germline. V lost 5 bases to trimming and J lost 0 bases, with 18 bases between them. CDR3 size: 17 residues. Remarks on this clone: The antigen is undetermined.

The method was immunoSEQ multiplex PCR; TCRdb's version includes in-frame clones alone and lacks a portion of them. The table records approximately 140,000 clones, around 86% of them present only once. Study-wide results and limits: A classifier reportedly called cytomegalovirus status with high sensitivity and specificity.

The TCR comes from a man aged 18 to 29 in good health and CMV-seropositive. The sample comprised PBMCs. The chain uses TRBV5-1 and TRBJ2-4, with a possible D match to TRBD2 (6 bases). The CDR3 spells CASRSGYEGLAKNIQYF. The CDR3 DNA sequence: TGCGCCAGCAGGTCAGGATATGAGGGACTAGCCAAAAACATTCAGTACTTC.